This T cell receptor beta chain was sequenced in a study of CD8 T cells in Susac syndrome. Study results and caveats: By the study's own acknowledgment, its TCR sequencing and HLA analysis included relatively few individuals.

Random hexamers served to reverse transcribe about 0.45 to 1 ug RNA. Amplification of TCR beta CDR3 spanned 54 Vbeta and 13 Jbeta via immunoSEQ multiplex PCR. One entry per CDR3 protein results from TCRdb running MiXCR on the immunoSEQ multiplex PCR reads. This table has 53,000 or so distinct CDR3 sequences, roughly 93% appearing once. A word on this clonotype: Its antigen is as yet unknown.

Blood CD8+ and CD4+ T cells underwent high-throughput TCR beta sequencing. The length of the CDR3 is 13 residues. Germline assignment: CDR1 MDHEN and CDR2 SYDVKM. The V end lost 3 bases, the J end lost 3 bases, and 8 bases lay between the germline ends. The clonotype was recovered from a human donor in good health. This chain connects TRBV28 to TRBJ2-5; D possibly corresponds to TRBD2 (5 bases). Specimen: CD8+ T cells from PBMCs. This CDR3 reads CASSLPGEETQYF. The CDR3 DNA reads TGTGCCAGCAGTTTGCCCGGGGAAGAGACCCAGTACTTC.